One sample yielded the 2 T cell receptor beta chains listed below, sequenced in a study of T cells after posttransplantation cyclophosphamide. The data were produced by immunoSEQ multiplex PCR, yet TCRdb's version contains in-frame clones alone and is incomplete. The sample yields around 13,000 clones, approximately 82% seen once. The source material was memory CD4+ T cells sorted from PBMCs. The receptors derive from a man in his forties or fifties in good health, CMV-negative, and a related stem cell transplant donor.

The chain has TRBV7-2 and TRBJ2-1, with TRBD2 as a possible D gene (6 bases). In germline, CDR1 is SGHTA, CDR2 FQGNSA. The CDR3 is made up of 14 amino acids. Trimming left V 5 bases short and J 4 bases short, with 12 bases between. CDR3 amino acids: CASSPLAGYNEQFF. The CDR3 DNA sequence: TGTGCCAGCAGCCCGCTGGCGGGGTACAATGAGCAGTTCTTC. Filled out from reference TRBV7-2 and TRBJ2-1, the complete variable domain reads GAGVSQSPSNKVTEKGKDVELRCDPISGHTALYWYRQSLGQGLEFLIYFQGNSAPDKSGLPSDRFSAERTGGSVSTLTIQRTQQEDSAVYLCASSPLAGYNEQFFGPGTRLTVL.

This rearrangement joins TRBV5-1 to TRBJ1-4; possibly TRBD1 for D (6 bases). Trimming shortened V by 4 bases and J by 8 bases, and 15 bases separated the two germline ends. Per germline, CDR1 SGHRS and CDR2 YFSETQ. The CDR3 contains 14 residues. As DNA, the CDR3 is TGCGCCAGCAGCCTTGGATACAGGGACGAAAAACTGTTTTTT. Its protein is CASSLGYRDEKLFF.